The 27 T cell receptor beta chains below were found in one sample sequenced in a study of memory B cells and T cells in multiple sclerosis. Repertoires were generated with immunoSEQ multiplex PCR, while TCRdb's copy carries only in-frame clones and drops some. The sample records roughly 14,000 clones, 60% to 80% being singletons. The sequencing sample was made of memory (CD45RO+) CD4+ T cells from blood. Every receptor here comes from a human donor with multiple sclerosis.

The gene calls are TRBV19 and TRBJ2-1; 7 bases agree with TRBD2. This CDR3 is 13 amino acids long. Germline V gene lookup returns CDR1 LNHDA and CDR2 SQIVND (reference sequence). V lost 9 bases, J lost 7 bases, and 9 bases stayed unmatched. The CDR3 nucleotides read TGTGCCAGCGGGGGGTCCGGGGTAAATGAGCAGTTCTTC. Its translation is CASGGSGVNEQFF.

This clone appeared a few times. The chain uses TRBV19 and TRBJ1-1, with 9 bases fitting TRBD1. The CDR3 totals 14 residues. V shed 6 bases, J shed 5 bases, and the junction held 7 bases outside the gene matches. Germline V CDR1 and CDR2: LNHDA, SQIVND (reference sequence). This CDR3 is CASSSGQGRTEAFF. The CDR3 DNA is TGTGCCAGTAGCTCCGGACAGGGGAGAACTGAAGCTTTCTTT.

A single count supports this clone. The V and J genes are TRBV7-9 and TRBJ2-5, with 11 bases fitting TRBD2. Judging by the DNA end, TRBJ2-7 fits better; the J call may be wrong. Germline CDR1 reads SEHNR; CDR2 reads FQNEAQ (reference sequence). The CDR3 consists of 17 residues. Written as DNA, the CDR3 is TGTGCCAGCAGCTCAGGACTAGCGGGCCTAAGCTCCTACGAGCAGTACTTC. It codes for CASSSGLAGLSSYEQYF.

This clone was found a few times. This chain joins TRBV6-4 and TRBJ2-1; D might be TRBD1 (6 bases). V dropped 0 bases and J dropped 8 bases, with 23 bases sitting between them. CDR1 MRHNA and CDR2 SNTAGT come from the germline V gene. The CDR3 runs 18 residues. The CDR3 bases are TGTGCCAGCAGTGACTCGAGTCGTGTACAGGGCAGGGGCGATGAGCAGTTCTTC. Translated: CASSDSSRVQGRGDEQFF.

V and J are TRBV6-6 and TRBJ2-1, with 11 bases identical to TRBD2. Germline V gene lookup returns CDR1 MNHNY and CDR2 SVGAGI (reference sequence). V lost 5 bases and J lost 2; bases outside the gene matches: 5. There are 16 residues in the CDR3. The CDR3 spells CASSQGTSGAYNEQFF. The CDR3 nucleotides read TGTGCCAGCAGTCAGGGGACTAGCGGAGCCTACAATGAGCAGTTCTTC.

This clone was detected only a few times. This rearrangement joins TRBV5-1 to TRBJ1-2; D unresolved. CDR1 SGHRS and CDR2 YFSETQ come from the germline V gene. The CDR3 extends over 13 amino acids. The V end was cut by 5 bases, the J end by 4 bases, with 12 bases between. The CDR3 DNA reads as TGCGCCAGCAGAGACCGGGAGGCCTATGGCTACACCTTC. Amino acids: CASRDREAYGYTF.

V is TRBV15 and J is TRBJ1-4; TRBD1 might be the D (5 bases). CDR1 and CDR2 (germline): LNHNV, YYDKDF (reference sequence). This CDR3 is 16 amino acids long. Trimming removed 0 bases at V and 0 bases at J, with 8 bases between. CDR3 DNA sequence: TGTGCCACCAGCAGAGATGGGGCAGCAACTAATGAAAAACTGTTTTTT. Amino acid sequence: CATSRDGAATNEKLFF.

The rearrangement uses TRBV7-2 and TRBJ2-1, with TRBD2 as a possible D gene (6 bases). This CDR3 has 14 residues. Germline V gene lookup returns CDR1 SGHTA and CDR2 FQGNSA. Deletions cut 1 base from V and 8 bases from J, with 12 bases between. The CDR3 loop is CASSLDPGVDEQFF. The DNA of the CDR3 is TGTGCCAGCAGCTTAGATCCGGGAGTGGATGAGCAGTTCTTC.

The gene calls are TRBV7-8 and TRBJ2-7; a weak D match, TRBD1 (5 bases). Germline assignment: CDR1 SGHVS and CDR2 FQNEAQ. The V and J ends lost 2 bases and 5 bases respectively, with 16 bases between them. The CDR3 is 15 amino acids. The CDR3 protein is CASSLRQFQAHEQYF. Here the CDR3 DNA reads TGTGCCAGCAGCTTACGACAGTTCCAGGCCCACGAGCAGTACTTC.

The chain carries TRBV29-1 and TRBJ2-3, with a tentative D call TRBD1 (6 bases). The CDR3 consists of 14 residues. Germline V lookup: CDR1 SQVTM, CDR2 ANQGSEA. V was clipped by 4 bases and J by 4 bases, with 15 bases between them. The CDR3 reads CSVGGGRGADTQYF. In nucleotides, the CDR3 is TGCAGCGTTGGGGGCGGCAGGGGTGCAGATACGCAGTATTTT.

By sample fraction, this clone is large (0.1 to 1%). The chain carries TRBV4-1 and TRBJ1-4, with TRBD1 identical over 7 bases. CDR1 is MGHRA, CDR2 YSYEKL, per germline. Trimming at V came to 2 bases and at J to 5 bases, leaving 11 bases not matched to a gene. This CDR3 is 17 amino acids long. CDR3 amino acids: CASSQISGRQGNEKLFF. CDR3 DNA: TGCGCCAGCAGCCAAATTAGTGGAAGACAGGGAAATGAAAAACTGTTTTTT.

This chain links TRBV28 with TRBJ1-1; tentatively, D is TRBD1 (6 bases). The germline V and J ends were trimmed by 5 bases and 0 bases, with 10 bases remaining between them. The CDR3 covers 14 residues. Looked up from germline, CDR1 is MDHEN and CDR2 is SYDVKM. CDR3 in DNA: TGTGCCAGCAGTCCAGGGGCCCTGAACACTGAAGCTTTCTTT. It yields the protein CASSPGALNTEAFF.

The CDR3 DNA follows: TGCGCCAGCAGCTTAGCGGGCTCCTACAATGAGCAGTTCTTC. Translation gives CASSLAGSYNEQFF. The V and J genes are TRBV5-1 and TRBJ2-1; perhaps TRBD2 as D (6 bases). Germline V gene lookup returns CDR1 SGHRS and CDR2 YFSETQ. This CDR3 has 14 residues. Trimming stripped 2 bases from V and 0 bases from J, with 6 bases between. Full variable domain (rest looked up from reference TRBV5-1 and TRBJ2-1): KAGVTQTPRYLIKTRGQQVTLSCSPISGHRSVSWYQQTPGQGLQFLFEYFSETQRNKGNFPGRFSGRQFSNSRSEMNVSTLELGDSALYLCASSLAGSYNEQFFGPGTRLTVL.

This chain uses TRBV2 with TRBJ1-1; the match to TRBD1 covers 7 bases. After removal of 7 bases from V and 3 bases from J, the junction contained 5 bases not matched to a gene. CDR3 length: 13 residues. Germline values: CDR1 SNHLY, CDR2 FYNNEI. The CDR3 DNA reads TGTGCCAGCACCCTAGACAGGGACACTGAAGCTTTCTTT. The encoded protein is CASTLDRDTEAFF. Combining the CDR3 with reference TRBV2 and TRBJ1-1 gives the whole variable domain EPEVTQTPSHQVTQMGQEVILRCVPISNHLYFYWYRQILGQKVEFLVSFYNNEISEKSEIFDDQFSVERPDGSNFTLKIRSTKLEDSAMYFCASTLDRDTEAFFGQGTRLTVV.

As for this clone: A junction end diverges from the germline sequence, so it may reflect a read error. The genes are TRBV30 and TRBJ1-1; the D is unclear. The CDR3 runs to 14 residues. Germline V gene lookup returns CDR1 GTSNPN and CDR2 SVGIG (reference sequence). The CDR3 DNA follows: TGTGCCTGGAGTTTTGGGTGGAGGAACGCTGAAGCTTTCTTT. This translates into CAWSFGWRNAEAFF.

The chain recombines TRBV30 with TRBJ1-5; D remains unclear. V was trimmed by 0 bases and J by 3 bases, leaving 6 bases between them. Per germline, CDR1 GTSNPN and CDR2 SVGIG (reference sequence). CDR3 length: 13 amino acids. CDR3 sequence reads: CAWSVELNQPQHF. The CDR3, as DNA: TGTGCCTGGAGTGTAGAACTCAATCAGCCCCAGCATTTT.

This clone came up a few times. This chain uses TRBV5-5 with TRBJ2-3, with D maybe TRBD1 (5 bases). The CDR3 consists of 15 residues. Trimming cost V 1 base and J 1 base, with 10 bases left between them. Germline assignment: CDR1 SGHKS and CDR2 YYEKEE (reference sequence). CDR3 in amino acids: CASSLIGQGTDTQYF. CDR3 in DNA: TGTGCCAGCAGCTTGATAGGACAAGGCACAGATACGCAGTATTTT.

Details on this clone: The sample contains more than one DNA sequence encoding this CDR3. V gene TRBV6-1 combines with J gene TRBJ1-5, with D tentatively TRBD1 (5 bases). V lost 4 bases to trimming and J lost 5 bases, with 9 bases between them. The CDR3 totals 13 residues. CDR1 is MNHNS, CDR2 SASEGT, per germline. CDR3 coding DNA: TGTGCCAGCAGTGGGACATTCGATCAGCCCCAGCATTTT. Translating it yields CASSGTFDQPQHF.

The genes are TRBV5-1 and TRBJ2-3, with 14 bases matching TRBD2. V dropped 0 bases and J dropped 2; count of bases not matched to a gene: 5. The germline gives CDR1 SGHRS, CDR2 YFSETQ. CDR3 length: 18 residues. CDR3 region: CASSLGLAGGRVTDTQYF. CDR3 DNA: TGCGCCAGCAGCTTGGGACTAGCGGGGGGGCGCGTCACAGATACGCAGTATTTT.

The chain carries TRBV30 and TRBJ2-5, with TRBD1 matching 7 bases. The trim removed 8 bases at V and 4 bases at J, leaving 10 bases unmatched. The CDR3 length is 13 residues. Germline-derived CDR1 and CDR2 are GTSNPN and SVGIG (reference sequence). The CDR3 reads CAGVQGPLETQYF. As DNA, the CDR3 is TGTGCCGGGGTACAGGGGCCCTTAGAGACCCAGTACTTC.

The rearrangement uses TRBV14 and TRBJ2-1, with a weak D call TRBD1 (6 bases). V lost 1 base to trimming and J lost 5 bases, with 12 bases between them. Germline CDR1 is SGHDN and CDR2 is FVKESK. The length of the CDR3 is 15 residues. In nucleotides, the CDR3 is TGTGCCAGCAGCCAAGCAACCACAGGGCACAATGAGCAGTTCTTC. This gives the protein CASSQATTGHNEQFF.

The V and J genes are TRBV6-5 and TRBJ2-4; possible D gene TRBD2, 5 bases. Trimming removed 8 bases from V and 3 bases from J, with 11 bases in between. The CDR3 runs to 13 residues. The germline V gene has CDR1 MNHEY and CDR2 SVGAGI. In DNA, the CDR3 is TGTGCCAGCGGTGGAGGCCTCAAAAACATTCAGTACTTC. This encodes CASGGGLKNIQYF.

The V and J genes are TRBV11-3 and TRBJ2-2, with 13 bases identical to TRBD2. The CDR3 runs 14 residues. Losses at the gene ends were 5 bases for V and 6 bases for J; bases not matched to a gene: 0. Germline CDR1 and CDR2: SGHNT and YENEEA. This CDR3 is CASSGTSGAGELFF. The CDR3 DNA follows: TGTGCCAGCAGCGGGACTAGCGGGGCCGGGGAGCTGTTTTTT.

The CDR3 DNA reads TGTGCCACCAGCCCTGGTCGAGGGGGTGGCTACAATGAGCAGTTCTTC. Translated: CATSPGRGGGYNEQFF. The rearrangement links TRBV15 to TRBJ2-1; D possibly corresponds to TRBD1 (6 bases). Germline values: CDR1 LNHNV, CDR2 YYDKDF (reference sequence). Trimming stripped 5 bases from V and 3 bases from J, with 17 bases between. This CDR3 contains 16 residues.

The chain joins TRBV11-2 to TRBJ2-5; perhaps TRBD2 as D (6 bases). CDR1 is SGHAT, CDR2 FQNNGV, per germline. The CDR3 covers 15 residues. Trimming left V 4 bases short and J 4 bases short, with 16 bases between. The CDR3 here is CASSSSYGSGETQYF. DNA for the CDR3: TGTGCCAGCAGCTCTTCCTACGGGAGTGGAGAGACCCAGTACTTC. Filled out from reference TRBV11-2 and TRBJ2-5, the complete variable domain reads EAGVAQSPRYKIIEKRQSVAFWCNPISGHATLYWYQQILGQGPKLLIQFQNNGVVDDSQLPKDRFSAERLKGVDSTLKIQPAKLEDSAVYLCASSSSYGSGETQYFGPGTRLLVL.

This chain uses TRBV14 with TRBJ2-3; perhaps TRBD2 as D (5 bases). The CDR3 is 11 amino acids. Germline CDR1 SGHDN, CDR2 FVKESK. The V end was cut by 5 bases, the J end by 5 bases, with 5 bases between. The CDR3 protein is CASSAGDTQYF. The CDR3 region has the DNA TGTGCCAGCAGCGCGGGAGATACGCAGTATTTT.

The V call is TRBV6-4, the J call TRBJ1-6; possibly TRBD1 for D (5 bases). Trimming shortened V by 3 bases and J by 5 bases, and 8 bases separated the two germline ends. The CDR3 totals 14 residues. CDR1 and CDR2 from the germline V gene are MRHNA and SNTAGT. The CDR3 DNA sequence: TGTGCCAGCAGTGAGGACATTGATAATTCACCCCTCCACTTT. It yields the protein CASSEDIDNSPLHF.